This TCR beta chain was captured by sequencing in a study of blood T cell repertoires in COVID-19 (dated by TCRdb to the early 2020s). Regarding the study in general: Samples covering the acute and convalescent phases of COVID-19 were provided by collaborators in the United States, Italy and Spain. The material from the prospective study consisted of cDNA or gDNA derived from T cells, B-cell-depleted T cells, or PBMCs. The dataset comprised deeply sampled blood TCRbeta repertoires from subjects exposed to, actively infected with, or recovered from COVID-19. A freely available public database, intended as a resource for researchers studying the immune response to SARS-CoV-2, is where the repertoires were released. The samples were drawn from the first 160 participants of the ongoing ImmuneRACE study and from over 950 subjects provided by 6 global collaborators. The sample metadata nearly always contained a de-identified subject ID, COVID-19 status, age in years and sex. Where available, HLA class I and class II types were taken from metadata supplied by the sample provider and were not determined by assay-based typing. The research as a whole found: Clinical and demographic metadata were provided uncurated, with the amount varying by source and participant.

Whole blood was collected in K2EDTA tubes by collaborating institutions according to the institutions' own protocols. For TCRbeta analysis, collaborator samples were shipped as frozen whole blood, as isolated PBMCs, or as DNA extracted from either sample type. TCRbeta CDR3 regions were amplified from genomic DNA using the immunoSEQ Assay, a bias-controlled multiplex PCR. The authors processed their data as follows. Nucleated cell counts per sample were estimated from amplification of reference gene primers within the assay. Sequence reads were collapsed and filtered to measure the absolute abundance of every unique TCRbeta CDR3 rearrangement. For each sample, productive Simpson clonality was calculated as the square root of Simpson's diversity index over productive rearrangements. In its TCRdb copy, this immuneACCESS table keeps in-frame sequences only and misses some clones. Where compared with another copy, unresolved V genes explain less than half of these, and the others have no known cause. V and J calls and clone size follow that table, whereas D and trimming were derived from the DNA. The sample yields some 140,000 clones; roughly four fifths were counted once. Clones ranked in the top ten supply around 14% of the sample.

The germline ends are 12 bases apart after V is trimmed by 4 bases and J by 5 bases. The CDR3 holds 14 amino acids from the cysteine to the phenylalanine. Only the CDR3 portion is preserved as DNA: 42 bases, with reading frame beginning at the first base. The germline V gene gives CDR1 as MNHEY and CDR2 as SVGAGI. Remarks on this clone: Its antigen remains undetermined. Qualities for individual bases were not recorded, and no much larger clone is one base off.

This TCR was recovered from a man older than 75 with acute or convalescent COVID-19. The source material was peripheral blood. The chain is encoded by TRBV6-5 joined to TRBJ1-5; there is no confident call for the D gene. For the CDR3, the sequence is CASSSDGIYQPQHF. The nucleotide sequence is TGTGCCAGCAGTTCAGACGGGATCTATCAGCCCCAGCATTTT.